The rows below give T cell receptor beta chains drawn from one sample of a study of neurological immune-mediated disorders. A single record per CDR3 protein comes from TCRdb applying MiXCR to the 5' RACE reads. The sample has roughly 20,000 distinct CDR3 sequences, around 15% seen once. The source material was CD4+ T cells from blood. These TCRs come from an older woman with HTLV-1-associated myelopathy (HAM/TSP). CDR3s leave out the opening cysteine and the closing phenylalanine or tryptophan. Fields, in order: J gene, V gene, D gene, CDR3 protein. D genes are given only for firm matches.

TRBJ2-3 TRBV4-2 - ASSQRLADIQY
TRBJ1-6 TRBV19 - ASSPATSSYNSPLH
TRBJ2-7 TRBV5-1 - ASDSPYEQY
TRBJ2-7 TRBV5-1 TRBD1 ASSPTGGSSYEQY
TRBJ1-2 TRBV6-2/TRBV6-3 - ASSYSRGGYT
TRBJ2-6 TRBV7-2 TRBD1 ASSLGQGASGANVLT
TRBJ1-1 TRBV10-3 - AIRGGRAGEAF
TRBJ2-5 TRBV7-8 TRBD2 ASRRAGRETQY
TRBJ1-2 TRBV7-2 - ASSLGFGYT
TRBJ1-3 TRBV18 TRBD1 ASSWDSPISGNTIY
TRBJ1-1 TRBV11-2 - ASIPQRAAGTEAF
TRBJ2-5 TRBV9 - ASSVGLEETQY
TRBJ2-7 TRBV6-6 - ASRKDSVWYEQY
TRBJ2-2 TRBV5-1 - ASSLKGSGYGELF
TRBJ2-1 TRBV12-3/TRBV12-4 TRBD2 ASSLGTSGYNEQF
TRBJ2-7 TRBV28 TRBD1 ASSPGTGVSYEQY
TRBJ1-6 TRBV5-1 - ASSLQGLNSPLH
TRBJ1-1 TRBV30 - AWSVWGARGNTEAF
TRBJ2-3 TRBV5-1 TRBD1 ASSLEDRPATDTQY
TRBJ2-1 TRBV24-1 - ATSDPGATAYNEQF
TRBJ1-5 TRBV24-1 TRBD1 ATRGQGDQPQH
TRBJ2-3 TRBV5-6 - ASSFGRGGLTDTQY
TRBJ1-2 TRBV20-1 TRBD1 SASDDRGRFYGYT
TRBJ1-1 TRBV18 - ASSQSIRDTYTEAF
TRBJ2-1 TRBV5-1 - ASSLGGGSYNEQF
TRBJ2-2 TRBV5-1 TRBD1 ASSWWDRAGELF
TRBJ1-1 TRBV19 - ASSIETGPMNTEAF
TRBJ1-1 TRBV10-2 TRBD1 ASSESGRGTPEAF
TRBJ2-7 TRBV7-7 - ASSPGGLDEQY
TRBJ1-2 TRBV20-1 TRBD1 SARLAGQGADGYT
TRBJ1-1 TRBV3-1 - ASNRDNTEAF
TRBJ2-1 TRBV7-2 TRBD2 ASSTSGGAYEQF
TRBJ2-2 TRBV7-8 - ASSLEGGTGELF
TRBJ1-3 TRBV7-2 - ASSLDQLSGNTIY
TRBJ1-5 TRBV29-1 - SVAGAMGQPQH
TRBJ2-3 TRBV20-1 - SARDKQGTDTQY
TRBJ1-2 TRBV20-1 TRBD1 SAPRTGSSYGYT
TRBJ2-5 TRBV19 - ASSSQAFQETQY
TRBJ1-2 TRBV20-1 - SATPGSGYT
TRBJ1-5 TRBV6-6 - AVGGRVGNQPHH
TRBJ1-1 TRBV25-1 - ASSESLVAAEAF
TRBJ2-5 TRBV7-8 - ASSLGRTWGHGETQY
TRBJ1-2 TRBV5-1 - ASTDGGSNYGYT
TRBJ2-5 TRBV7-9 - ATLQETQY
TRBJ1-2 TRBV7-2 TRBD1 ASSLMGQGAYGYT
TRBJ2-3 TRBV20-1 - SVKFDGTDTQY
TRBJ1-5 TRBV5-6 - ASSSVRDGDYRPQH
TRBJ1-6 TRBV13 - ASSLNDPYNSPLH
TRBJ1-5 TRBV7-2 - ASSLGQFEPQH
TRBJ2-3 TRBV7-9 - ASSFYICSASLLWSSGGTDTQY
TRBJ2-3 TRBV12-3/TRBV12-4 - ASSFGDLPTSTDTQY
TRBJ2-2 TRBV3-1 - ASSQGGGANTGELF
TRBJ1-1 TRBV20-1 - SASKESGRNTEAF
TRBJ1-5 TRBV5-6 TRBD1 ASSSGTVSNQPQH